The source of this T cell receptor (beta chain) is a study of blood T cell repertoires in COVID-19. This clone was observed a single time. Germline CDR1 reads MRHNA; CDR2 reads SNTAGT. The junction had 13 bases not matched to a gene; V was cut back by 4 bases and J by 9 bases. The CDR3 is 17 residues long. Some clones are missing from TCRdb's copy, which holds only in-frame ones; the method was immunoSEQ multiplex PCR. The data show around 150,000 clones, about nine tenths seen once. Material: peripheral blood. This TCR derives from a woman in her sixties or seventies with active or convalescent COVID-19. V and J are TRBV6-4 and TRBJ1-6; 9 bases are a match to TRBD1. In DNA, the CDR3 is TGTGCCAGCAGTGCAACAGGGACAGGGTCCACCCTTTCACCCCTCCACTTT. Translated: CASSATGTGSTLSPLHF.